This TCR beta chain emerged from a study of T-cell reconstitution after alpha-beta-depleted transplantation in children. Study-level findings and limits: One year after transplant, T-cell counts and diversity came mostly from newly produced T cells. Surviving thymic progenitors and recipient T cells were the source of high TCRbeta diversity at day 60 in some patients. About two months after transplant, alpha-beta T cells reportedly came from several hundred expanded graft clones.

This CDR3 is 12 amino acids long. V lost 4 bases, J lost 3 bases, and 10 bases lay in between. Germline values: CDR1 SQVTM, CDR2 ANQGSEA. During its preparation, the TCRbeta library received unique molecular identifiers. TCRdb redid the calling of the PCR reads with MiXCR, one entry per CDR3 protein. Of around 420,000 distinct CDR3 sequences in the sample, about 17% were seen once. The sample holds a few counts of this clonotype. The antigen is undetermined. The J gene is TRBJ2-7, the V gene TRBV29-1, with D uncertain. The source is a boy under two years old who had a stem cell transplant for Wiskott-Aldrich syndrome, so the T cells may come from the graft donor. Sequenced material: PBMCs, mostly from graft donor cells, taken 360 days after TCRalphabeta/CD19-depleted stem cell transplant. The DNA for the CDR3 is TGCAGCGTTGTTTTTGACGGCTACGAGCAGTACTTC. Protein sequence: CSVVFDGYEQYF.